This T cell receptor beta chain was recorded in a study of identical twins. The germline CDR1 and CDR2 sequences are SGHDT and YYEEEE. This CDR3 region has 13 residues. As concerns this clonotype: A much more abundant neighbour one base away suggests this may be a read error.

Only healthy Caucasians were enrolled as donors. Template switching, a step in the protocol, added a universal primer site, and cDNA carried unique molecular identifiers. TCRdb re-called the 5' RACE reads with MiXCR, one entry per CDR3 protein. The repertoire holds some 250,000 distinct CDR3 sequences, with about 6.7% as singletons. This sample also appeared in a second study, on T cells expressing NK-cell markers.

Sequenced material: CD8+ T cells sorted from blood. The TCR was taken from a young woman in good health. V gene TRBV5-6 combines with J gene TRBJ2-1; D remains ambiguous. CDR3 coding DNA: TGTGCCATCAGCCCCCCGACCTACAATGAGCAGTTCTTC. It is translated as CAISPPTYNEQFF.